These T cell receptor beta chains were read from a single sample in a study of control samples from healthy donors and cancer patients. The protocol was immunoSEQ multiplex PCR, while the TCRdb copy is restricted to in-frame clones and leaves out a portion. The sample records over 85,000 clones, approximately 87% being singletons. Sequencing used PBMCs. The receptors here all came from a woman in her sixties or seventies with lung cancer. Both conserved end residues are part of each CDR3.

v_gene	j_gene	CDR3aa
TRBV20-1	TRBJ2-1	CSASSDFYNEQFF
TRBV18	TRBJ1-1	CASSREGTEAFF
TRBV12-3/TRBV12-4	TRBJ1-2	CASSLDGYGYTF
TRBV5-4	TRBJ2-5	CASSVTGGIQETQYF
TRBV7-2	TRBJ2-5	CASSIRDRGYF
TRBV5-1	TRBJ2-6	CASNRGGDSGANVLTF
TRBV5-8	TRBJ1-4	CASSLAYRVRANEKLFF
TRBV6-5	TRBJ2-7	CASTPLGAYEQYF
TRBV6-1	TRBJ1-6	CASGEAGATNSPLHF
TRBV15	TRBJ2-7	CATSPGTGGSYEQYF
TRBV4-1	TRBJ1-2	CASSQGTQGIYGYTF
TRBV6-5	TRBJ1-2	CASVWNGYTF
TRBV14	TRBJ2-3	CASSHQTGHGLRADTQYF
TRBV6-2/TRBV6-3	TRBJ2-7	CASSKRGDRDHEQYF
TRBV7-3	TRBJ1-2	CASSPDPTGTGYTF
TRBV19	TRBJ2-1	CASSIIGTEQFF
TRBV9	TRBJ1-1	CASSSVGAYRNTEAFF